A single sample gave rise to the 19 T cell receptor beta chains below, sequenced in a study of T cells in Graves' hyperthyroidism and ophthalmopathy. Template material for amplifying TCR beta CDR3 regions consisted of RNA transcripts. First-round RT-PCR targeting the TCR CDR3 was performed with the HTBI primer set. From the multiplex PCR reads, TCRdb called clonotypes with MiXCR, one entry per CDR3 protein. The data show a few hundred thousand distinct CDR3 sequences, about 15% seen once. Sequences were obtained from blood. These receptors were obtained from a woman aged 25 to 39 with Graves' hyperthyroidism.

The CDR3 sequence is CASSRAASGSSYEQYF. The CDR3 DNA reads as TGTGCCAGCAGCCGCGCCGCTAGCGGGAGTAGTTACGAGCAGTACTTC. V and J are TRBV4-2 and TRBJ2-7, with 10 bases lining up with TRBD2. Losses at the gene ends were 4 bases for V and 4 bases for J; bases not matched to a gene: 10. Germline CDR1 LGHNA, CDR2 YNFKEQ. This CDR3 contains 16 residues.

This clonotype has just a few counts. The chain employs TRBV5-4 and TRBJ2-1; 12 bases agree with TRBD2. Germline CDR1 SGHNT, CDR2 YYREEE (reference sequence). V trimming: 3 bases; J trimming: 9 bases; junction bases outside the gene matches: 13. The CDR3 is made up of 17 amino acids. DNA for the CDR3: TGTGCCAGCAGCTCCAATCCCCGGACTAGCGGGACGGGTGAGCAGTTCTTC. Translation gives CASSSNPRTSGTGEQFF. The entire variable domain, with the rest obtained from reference TRBV5-4 and TRBJ2-1, is as follows: ETGVTQSPTHLIKTRGQQVTLRCSSQSGHNTVSWYQQALGQGPQFIFQYYREEENGRGNFPPRFSGLQFPNYSSELNVNALELDDSALYLCASSSNPRTSGTGEQFFGPGTRLTVL.

The chain is built from TRBV20-1 and TRBJ1-2; 10 bases are shared with TRBD1. Germline assignment: CDR1 DFQATT and CDR2 SNEGSKA (reference sequence). The J segment lost 4 bases and the V segment lost 3 bases, leaving 5 bases of the junction unmatched. The CDR3 runs 14 residues. The CDR3 region has the DNA TGCAGTGCTAGGACAGGGGGCCTTGGCTATGGCTACACCTTC. This sequence encodes CSARTGGLGYGYTF.

This clonotype was observed at least ten times. V gene TRBV7-6 combines with J gene TRBJ2-1, with 10 bases identical to TRBD1. Germline assignment: CDR1 SGHVS and CDR2 FNYEAQ. This CDR3 is 17 amino acids long. Trimming cost V 4 bases and J 0 bases; bases outside gene matches: 6. CDR3 in DNA: TGTGCCAGCAGCTATCGACAGGGGGCTTCCTCCTACAATGAGCAGTTCTTC. Translating it yields CASSYRQGASSYNEQFF.

The table lists this clonotype with many counts. The chain employs TRBV28 and TRBJ1-2; D possibly corresponds to TRBD1 (6 bases). Trimming removed 6 bases at V and 2 bases at J, with 13 bases between. From germline, CDR1 is MDHEN and CDR2 SYDVKM. This CDR3 spans 14 amino acids. The CDR3 here is CASSHRASNYGYTF. The CDR3 DNA is TGTGCCAGCAGCCACAGGGCTAGCAACTATGGCTACACCTTC.

This clonotype was detected ten times or more. The chain has TRBV7-9 and TRBJ1-1, with 7 bases identical to TRBD1. The germline V gene encodes CDR1 SEHNR and CDR2 FQNEAQ (reference sequence). CDR3 size: 15 residues. Unmatched junction bases numbered 8, after V lost 4 bases and J lost 3 bases. The CDR3 here is CASSSETGRYTEAFF. DNA for the CDR3: TGTGCCAGCAGCTCCGAGACAGGGCGATACACTGAAGCTTTCTTT.

This clonotype was picked up one time. Since a much larger clone is just one base distant, this may be a read error. The chain couples TRBV2 to TRBJ2-1; D ambiguous. The germline CDR1 and CDR2 sequences are SNHLY and FYNNEI. The CDR3 is 11 amino acids. CDR3 protein: CANSGILEQFF. CDR3 DNA: TGTGCCAACAGTGGGATACTCGAGCAGTTCTTC.

V is TRBV12-3 or TRBV12-4 and J is TRBJ2-1; 9 nucleotides line up with TRBD2. V lost 2 bases to trimming and J lost 4 bases; unmatched junction nucleotides: 6. The CDR3 has 16 residues. The CDR3 DNA follows: TGTGCCAGCAGTTTAAGTCTAGCGGGACTTTACAATGAGCAGTTCTTC. Residues: CASSLSLAGLYNEQFF.

V usage is TRBV6-4 and J usage is TRBJ2-3; TRBD2 might be the D (6 bases). This CDR3 is built from 14 residues. Germline loops: CDR1 MRHNA, CDR2 SNTAGT. Trimming pared 3 bases from V and 4 bases from J, leaving 11 bases between. CDR3 in DNA: TGTGCCAGCAGTGAGGGCGGGACCCCAGATACGCAGTATTTT. Encoded protein: CASSEGGTPDTQYF.

This clonotype turned up a few times. This rearrangement joins TRBV5-1 to TRBJ2-7, with D possibly matching TRBD1 (6 bases). Germline CDR1 and CDR2: SGHRS and YFSETQ. The CDR3 consists of 14 residues. V dropped 4 bases and J dropped 2 bases, with 13 bases sitting between them. DNA for the CDR3: TGCGCCAGCAGCACCGACAGGATCACCTACGAGCAGTACTTC. Encoded protein: CASSTDRITYEQYF.

In its sample, this clonotype was seen many times. The chain is built from TRBV7-2 and TRBJ1-1; D gene uncertain. Trimming removed 6 bases from V and 1 base from J, with 9 bases in between. Germline CDR1 is SGHTA and CDR2 is FQGNSA. The length of the CDR3 is 13 residues. CDR3 sequence reads: CASSYQENTEAFF. DNA of the CDR3: TGTGCCAGCAGTTATCAGGAGAACACTGAAGCTTTCTTT.

This clonotype was recorded many times. The V gene is TRBV28, the J gene TRBJ1-5; 7 nucleotides match TRBD1. Trimming removed 6 bases from V and 8 bases from J; junction bases left unmatched: 13. The germline gives CDR1 MDHEN, CDR2 SYDVKM. This CDR3 has 15 amino acids. CDR3 sequence reads: CASRRRGGEIKPQHF. CDR3 DNA sequence: TGTGCCAGCAGAAGAAGAGGGGGCGAAATAAAGCCCCAGCATTTT.

This clonotype was picked up a small number of times. The CDR3 region has the DNA TGTGCCAGCAGCCAAATCGGCCTTTCGGTATACGAGCAGTACTTC. Its translation is CASSQIGLSVYEQYF. V is TRBV14 and J is TRBJ2-7; D unclear. Trimming left V 2 bases short and J 4 bases short, with 15 bases between. The CDR3 covers 15 residues. Germline lookup yields CDR1 SGHDN and CDR2 FVKESK.

This clonotype was seen more than once but under ten times. A much larger clone lies a single base off, so this may be a read error. The chain links TRBV28 to TRBJ1-4; 8 bases match TRBD1. Germline V gene data show CDR1 as MDHEN and CDR2 as SYDVKM. Trimming at V came to 8 bases and at J to 7 bases, leaving 12 bases not matched to a gene. The CDR3 length is 15 residues. The CDR3 nucleotides read TGTGCCAGCGGCCCTCAGGGGGCAAAAGGTGAAAAACTGTTTTTT. Residues: CASGPQGAKGEKLFF.

This clonotype was seen many times. The chain carries TRBV18 and TRBJ1-5, with 8 bases lining up with TRBD1. The ends lost 0 bases at V and 6 bases at J; junction bases unmatched: 4. CDR1 is KGHSH and CDR2 is LQKENI in the germline V gene. CDR3 length equals 15 residues. CDR3 sequence: CASSPPNRGSQPQHF. CDR3 DNA sequence: TGTGCCAGCTCACCACCGAACAGGGGGAGTCAGCCCCAGCATTTT.

Many counts were recorded for this clonotype. The chain is built from TRBV12-5 and TRBJ2-7; 9 bases agree with TRBD1. The germline CDR1 and CDR2 sequences are LGHNT and FRNRAP. The CDR3 has 15 amino acids. J was trimmed by 4 bases and V by 5 bases; bases with no gene match: 9. The CDR3 sequence: CASGTGTGKRYEQYF. CDR3 DNA sequence: TGTGCTAGTGGTACCGGGACAGGGAAACGATACGAGCAGTACTTC.

This clonotype came up many times. The chain recombines TRBV5-1 with TRBJ1-1; the D gene is possibly TRBD1 (6 bases). The CDR3 loop spans 14 amino acids. The V gene's germline CDR1 is SGHRS and CDR2 YFSETQ. V lost 4 bases and J 1 base, leaving 11 bases between the germline ends. The CDR3 coding sequence is TGCGCCAGCAGCACGGACAGAGCGAACACTGAAGCTTTCTTT. Its protein is CASSTDRANTEAFF.

This clonotype was detected ten times or more. The gene calls are TRBV12-3 or TRBV12-4 and TRBJ2-3; D unresolved. V shed 3 bases and J shed 6 bases, with 10 bases lying between them. The CDR3 totals 13 residues. CDR3 amino acids: CASSFSASDTQYF. In DNA form, the CDR3 reads TGTGCCAGCAGTTTTTCGGCTTCGGATACGCAGTATTTT.

This clonotype was detected a few times. V usage is TRBV10-1 and J usage is TRBJ2-7; 10 positions match TRBD2. Germline assignment: CDR1 WNHNN and CDR2 SYGVQD (reference sequence). Trimming took 0 bases from V and 7 from J; bases not matched to a gene: 3. This CDR3 has 14 amino acids. CDR3 protein: CASSESRTSGEQYF. The CDR3 DNA reads TGCGCCAGCAGTGAGTCGAGGACTAGCGGAGAGCAGTACTTC.